This record covers a single T cell receptor (beta chain). The sample comes from a study of blood T cell repertoires in COVID-19. Measured with immunoSEQ multiplex PCR; TCRdb has only the in-frame clones, and not every one. The data hold 250,000 to 300,000 clones, with about 82% observed a single time. The CDR3 sequence is 17 residues long. V was clipped by 7 bases and J by 0 bases, with 18 bases between them. Germline V lookup: CDR1 LNHDA, CDR2 SQIVND (reference sequence). The sample comprised peripheral blood. This TCR derives from a middle-aged man with active or convalescent COVID-19. The J gene is TRBJ2-2, the V gene TRBV19; perhaps TRBD1 as D (6 bases). CDR3 in amino acids: CASTKDRLTANTGELFF. As DNA, the CDR3 is TGTGCCAGTACCAAGGACAGACTAACCGCGAACACCGGGGAGCTGTTTTTT.